This T cell receptor beta chain stems from a study of response to subunit inactivated influenza vaccine (dated by TCRdb to the late 2010s). Turning to the overall study: The study used deep quantitative T cell receptor repertoire profiling to track responses to a trivalent subunit inactivated influenza vaccine.

Libraries were constructed by RT-PCR. The sample was run on an Illumina HiSeq 2500. TCRdb trimmed the raw reads at Q25, called clones with MiXCR and kept productive beta chains. Entries are consolidated by CDR3 protein sequence, retaining the most common genes and DNA. Present in this sample are under 800,000 distinct CDR3 sequences, over 11% of which were seen just once. 5.5% to 7% of the sample lies in the top ten. Broad study findings and their caveats: The authors proposed that each seasonal influenza vaccination may bring in only a limited number of new T cells.

Note on this clonotype: Its antigen specificity is not known. Per-base quality was not reported, and no clone a single base away is much larger than it.

The cysteine opens and the phenylalanine closes a CDR3 of 16 amino acids. Of all the DNA, just the CDR3 is kept, 48 bases in frame from base 1. Trimming costs V 1 base and J 2 bases, and their ends lie 11 bases apart. The germline V gene specifies SGHTA as CDR1 and FQGTGA as CDR2. The sequences come from PBMCs from blood, collected around two weeks before vaccination. This sequence was found in a man aged 45-60 years who received an inactivated influenza vaccine. Donor details come from another sample of the same person, matched by shared clones. The V and J genes are TRBV7-3 and TRBJ2-2, with no confident D gene call. The nucleotide sequence reads TGTGCCAGCAGCTTAATTAGCTCCTTCAACACCGGGGAGCTGTTTTTT. Its protein is CASSLISSFNTGELFF. The CDR3, completed at both ends by the reference TRBV7-3 and TRBJ2-2 genes, gives the full variable domain GAGVSQTPSNKVTEKGKYVELRCDPISGHTALYWYRQSLGQGPEFLIYFQGTGAADDSGLPNDRFFAVRPEGSVSTLKIQRTERGDSAVYLCASSLISSFNTGELFFGEGSRLTVL.